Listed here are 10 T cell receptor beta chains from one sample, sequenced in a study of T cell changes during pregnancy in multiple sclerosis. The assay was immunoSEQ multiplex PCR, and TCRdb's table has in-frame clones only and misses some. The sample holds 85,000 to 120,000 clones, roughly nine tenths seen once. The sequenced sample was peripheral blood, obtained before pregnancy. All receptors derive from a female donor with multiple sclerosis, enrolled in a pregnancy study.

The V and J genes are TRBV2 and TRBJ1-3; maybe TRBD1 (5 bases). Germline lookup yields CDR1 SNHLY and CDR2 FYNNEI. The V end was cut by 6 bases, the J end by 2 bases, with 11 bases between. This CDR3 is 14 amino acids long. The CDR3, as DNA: TGTGCCAGCAGATCAGGGTTAGCTGGAAACACCATATATTTT. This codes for CASRSGLAGNTIYF.

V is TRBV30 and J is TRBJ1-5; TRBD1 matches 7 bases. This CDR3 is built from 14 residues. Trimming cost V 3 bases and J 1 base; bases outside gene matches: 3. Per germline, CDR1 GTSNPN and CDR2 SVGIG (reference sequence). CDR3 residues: CAWRGTASNQPQHF. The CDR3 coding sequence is TGTGCCTGGAGGGGGACAGCGAGCAATCAGCCCCAGCATTTT. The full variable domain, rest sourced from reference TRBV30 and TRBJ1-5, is SQTIHQWPATLVQPVGSPLSLECTVEGTSNPNLYWYRQAAGRGLQLLFYSVGIGQISSEVPQNLSASRPQDRQFILSSKKLLLSDSGFYLCAWRGTASNQPQHFGDGTRLSIL.

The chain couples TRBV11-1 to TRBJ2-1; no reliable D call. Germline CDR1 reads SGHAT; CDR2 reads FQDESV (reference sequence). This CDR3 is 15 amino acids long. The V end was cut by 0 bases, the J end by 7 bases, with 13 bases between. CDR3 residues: CASSLAMSSVNEQFF. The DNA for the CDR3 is TGTGCCAGCAGCTTAGCGATGTCGAGTGTTAATGAGCAGTTCTTC.

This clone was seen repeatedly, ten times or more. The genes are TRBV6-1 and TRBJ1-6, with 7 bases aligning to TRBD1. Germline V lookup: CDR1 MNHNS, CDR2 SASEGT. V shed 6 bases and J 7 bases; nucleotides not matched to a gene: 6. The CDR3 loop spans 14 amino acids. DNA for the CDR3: TGTGCCAGCAGACCCGGGACAGAAAATTCACCCCTCCACTTT. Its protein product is CASRPGTENSPLHF.

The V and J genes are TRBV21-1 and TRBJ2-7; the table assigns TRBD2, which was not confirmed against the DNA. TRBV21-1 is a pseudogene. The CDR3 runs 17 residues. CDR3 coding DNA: TGTGCCAGCACACATACTACCAAGGGGGGGAGGGTCTACGAGCAGTACTTC. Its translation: CASTHTTKGGRVYEQYF.

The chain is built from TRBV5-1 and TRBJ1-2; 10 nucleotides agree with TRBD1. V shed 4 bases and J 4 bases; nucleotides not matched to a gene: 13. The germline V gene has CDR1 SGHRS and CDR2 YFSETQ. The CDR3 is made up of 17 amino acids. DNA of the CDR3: TGCGCCAGCAGCATTCCGGGACAGGGGATCGTGTCCTATGGCTACACCTTC. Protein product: CASSIPGQGIVSYGYTF.

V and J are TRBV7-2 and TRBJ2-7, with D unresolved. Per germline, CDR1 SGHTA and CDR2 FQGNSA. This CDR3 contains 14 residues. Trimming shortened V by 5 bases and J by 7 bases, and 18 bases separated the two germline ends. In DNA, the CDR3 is TGTGCCAGCAGCCCGCGAGAGGCCTTTAGGGAGCAGTACTTC. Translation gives CASSPREAFREQYF.

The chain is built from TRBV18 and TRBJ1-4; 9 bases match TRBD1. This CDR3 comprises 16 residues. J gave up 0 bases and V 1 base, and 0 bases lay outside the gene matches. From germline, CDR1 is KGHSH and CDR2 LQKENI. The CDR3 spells CASSPRTGATNEKLFF. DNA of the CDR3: TGTGCCAGCTCACCACGGACAGGGGCAACTAATGAAAAACTGTTTTTT.

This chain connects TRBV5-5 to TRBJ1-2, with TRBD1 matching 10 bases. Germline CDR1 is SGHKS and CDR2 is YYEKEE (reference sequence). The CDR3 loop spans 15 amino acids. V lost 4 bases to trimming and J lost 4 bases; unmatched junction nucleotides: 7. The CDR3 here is CASSPLRDRGYGYTF. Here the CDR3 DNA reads TGTGCCAGCAGCCCACTCCGGGACAGGGGCTATGGCTACACCTTC.

The DNA for the CDR3 is TGTGCCACCACCAGGACAGCTAACACTGAAGCTTTCTTT. Amino acid sequence: CATTRTANTEAFF. The genes are TRBV6-1 and TRBJ1-1, with D perhaps matching TRBD1 (6 bases). V was pared by 10 bases and J by 2 bases, with 14 bases between. CDR3 length: 13 residues. CDR1 and CDR2 (germline): MNHNS, SASEGT.